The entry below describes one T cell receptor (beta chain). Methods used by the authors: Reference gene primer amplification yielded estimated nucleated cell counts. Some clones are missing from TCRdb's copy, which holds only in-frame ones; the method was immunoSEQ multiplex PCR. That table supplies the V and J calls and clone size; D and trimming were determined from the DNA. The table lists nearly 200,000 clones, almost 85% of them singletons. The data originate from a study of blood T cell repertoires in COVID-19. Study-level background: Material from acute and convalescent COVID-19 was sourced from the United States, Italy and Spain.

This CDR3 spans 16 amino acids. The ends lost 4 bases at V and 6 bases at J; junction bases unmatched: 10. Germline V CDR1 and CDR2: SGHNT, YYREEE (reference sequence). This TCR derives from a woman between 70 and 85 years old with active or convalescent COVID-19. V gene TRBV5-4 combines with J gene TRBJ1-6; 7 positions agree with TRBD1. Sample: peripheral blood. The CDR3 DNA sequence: TGTGCCAGCAGCACCGGGACAGCTACCTCTAATTCACCCCTCCACTTT. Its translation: CASSTGTATSNSPLHF.